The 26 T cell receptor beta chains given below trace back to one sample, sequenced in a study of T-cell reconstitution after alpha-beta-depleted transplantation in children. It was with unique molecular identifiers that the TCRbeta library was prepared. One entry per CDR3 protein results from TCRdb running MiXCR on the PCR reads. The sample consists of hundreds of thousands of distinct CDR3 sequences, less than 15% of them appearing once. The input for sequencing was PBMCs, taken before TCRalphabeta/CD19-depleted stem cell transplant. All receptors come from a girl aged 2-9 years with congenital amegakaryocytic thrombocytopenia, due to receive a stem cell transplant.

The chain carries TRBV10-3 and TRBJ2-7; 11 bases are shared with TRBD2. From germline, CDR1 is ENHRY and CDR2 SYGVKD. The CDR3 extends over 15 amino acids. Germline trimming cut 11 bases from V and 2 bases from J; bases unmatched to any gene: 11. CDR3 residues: CALASGRPRTYEQYF. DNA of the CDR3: TGTGCCCTAGCTAGCGGGAGGCCCCGCACCTACGAGCAGTACTTC.

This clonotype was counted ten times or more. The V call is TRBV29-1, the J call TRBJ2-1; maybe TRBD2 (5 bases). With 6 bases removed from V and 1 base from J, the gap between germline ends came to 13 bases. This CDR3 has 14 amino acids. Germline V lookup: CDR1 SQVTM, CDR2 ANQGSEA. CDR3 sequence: CSVYPEESYNEQFF. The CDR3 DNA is TGCAGCGTATACCCGGAGGAGTCCTACAATGAGCAGTTCTTC.

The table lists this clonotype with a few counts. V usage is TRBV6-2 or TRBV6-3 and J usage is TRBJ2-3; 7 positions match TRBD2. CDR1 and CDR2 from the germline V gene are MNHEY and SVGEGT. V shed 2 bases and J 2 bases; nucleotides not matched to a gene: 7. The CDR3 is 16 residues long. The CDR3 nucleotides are TGTGCCAGCAGTTACGAGACTAGCATTTACACAGATACGCAGTATTTT. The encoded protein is CASSYETSIYTDTQYF.

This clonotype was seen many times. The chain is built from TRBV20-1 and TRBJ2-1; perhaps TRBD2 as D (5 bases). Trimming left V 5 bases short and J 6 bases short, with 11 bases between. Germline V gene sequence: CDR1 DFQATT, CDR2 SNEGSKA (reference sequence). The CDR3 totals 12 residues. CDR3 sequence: CSAGRLTNEQFF. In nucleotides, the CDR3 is TGCAGTGCTGGGCGACTAACCAATGAGCAGTTCTTC.

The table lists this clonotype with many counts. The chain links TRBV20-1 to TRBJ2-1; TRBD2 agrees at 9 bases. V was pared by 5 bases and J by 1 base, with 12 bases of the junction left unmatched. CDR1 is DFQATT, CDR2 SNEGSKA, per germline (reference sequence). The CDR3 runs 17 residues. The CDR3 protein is CSAPIFLAGSSYNEQFF. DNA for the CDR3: TGCAGTGCTCCCATCTTCCTAGCGGGAAGTTCCTACAATGAGCAGTTCTTC.

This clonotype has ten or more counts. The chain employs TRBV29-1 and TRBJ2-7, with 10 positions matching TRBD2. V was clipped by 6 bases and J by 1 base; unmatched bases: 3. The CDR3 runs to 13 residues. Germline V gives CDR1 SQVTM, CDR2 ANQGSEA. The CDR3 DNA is TGCAGCGTCCTAGCGGGAGAATCCTACGAGCAGTACTTC. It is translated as CSVLAGESYEQYF.

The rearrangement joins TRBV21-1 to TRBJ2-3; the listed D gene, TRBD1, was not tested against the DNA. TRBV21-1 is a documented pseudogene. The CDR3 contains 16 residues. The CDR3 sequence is CASSTPTGLSTDTQYF. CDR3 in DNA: TGTGCCAGCAGCACTCCTACAGGGTTAAGCACAGATACGCAGTATTTT.

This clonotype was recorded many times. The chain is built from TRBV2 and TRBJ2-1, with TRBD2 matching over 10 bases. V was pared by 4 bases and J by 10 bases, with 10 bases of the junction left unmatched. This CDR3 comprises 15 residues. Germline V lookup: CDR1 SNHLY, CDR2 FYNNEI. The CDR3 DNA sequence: TGTGCCAGCAGTGGGCGGACTAGCGGAGTTGAGGAGCAGTTCTTC. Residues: CASSGRTSGVEEQFF.

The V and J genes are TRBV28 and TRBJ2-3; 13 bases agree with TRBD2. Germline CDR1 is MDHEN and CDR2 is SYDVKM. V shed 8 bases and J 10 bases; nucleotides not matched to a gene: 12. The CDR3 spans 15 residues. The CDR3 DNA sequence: TGTGCCAGCGGAAGGACTAGCGGGAGCCTTGACGCGCAGTATTTT. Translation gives CASGRTSGSLDAQYF.

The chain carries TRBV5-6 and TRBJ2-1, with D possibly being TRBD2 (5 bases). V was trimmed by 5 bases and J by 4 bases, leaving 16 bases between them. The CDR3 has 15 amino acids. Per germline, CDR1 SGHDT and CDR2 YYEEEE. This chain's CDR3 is CASRGAARPYNEQFF. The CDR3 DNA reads TGTGCCAGCAGGGGAGCCGCCCGGCCTTACAATGAGCAGTTCTTC. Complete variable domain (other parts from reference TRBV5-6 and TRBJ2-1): DAGVTQSPTHLIKTRGQQVTLRCSPKSGHDTVSWYQQALGQGPQFIFQYYEEEERQRGNFPDRFSGHQFPNYSSELNVNALLLGDSALYLCASRGAARPYNEQFFGPGTRLTVL.

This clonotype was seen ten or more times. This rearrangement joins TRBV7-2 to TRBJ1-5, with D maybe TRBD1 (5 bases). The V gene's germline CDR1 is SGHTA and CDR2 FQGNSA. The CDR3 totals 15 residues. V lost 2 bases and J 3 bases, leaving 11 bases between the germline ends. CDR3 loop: CASSLLRQSNQPQHF. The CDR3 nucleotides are TGTGCCAGCAGCTTACTTCGACAGTCCAATCAGCCCCAGCATTTT.

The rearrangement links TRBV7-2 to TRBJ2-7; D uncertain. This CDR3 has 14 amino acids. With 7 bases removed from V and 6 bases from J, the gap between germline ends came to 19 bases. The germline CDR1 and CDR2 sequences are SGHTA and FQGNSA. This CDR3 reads CASTQGPDHSEQYF. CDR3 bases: TGTGCCAGCACCCAAGGGCCAGATCATTCCGAGCAGTACTTC.

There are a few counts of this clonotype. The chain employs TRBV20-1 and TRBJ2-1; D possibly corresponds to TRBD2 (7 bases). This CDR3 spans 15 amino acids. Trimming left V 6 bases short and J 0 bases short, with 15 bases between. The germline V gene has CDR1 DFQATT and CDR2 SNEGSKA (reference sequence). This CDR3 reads CSAGEGQSSYNEQFF. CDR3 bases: TGCAGTGCGGGGGAGGGACAAAGCTCCTACAATGAGCAGTTCTTC.

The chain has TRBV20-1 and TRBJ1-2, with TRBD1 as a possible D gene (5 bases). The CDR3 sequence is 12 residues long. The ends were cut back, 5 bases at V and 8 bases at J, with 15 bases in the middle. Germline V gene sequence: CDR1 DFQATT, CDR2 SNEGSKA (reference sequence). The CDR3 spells CSASAARDGYTF. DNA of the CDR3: TGCAGTGCTTCAGCGGCGCGGGACGGCTACACCTTC.

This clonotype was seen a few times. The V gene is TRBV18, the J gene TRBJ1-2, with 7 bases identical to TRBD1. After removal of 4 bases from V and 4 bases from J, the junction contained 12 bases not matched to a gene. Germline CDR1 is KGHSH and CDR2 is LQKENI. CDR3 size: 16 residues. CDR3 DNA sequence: TGTGCCAGCTCACGGAAGGTCGACAGGGAGTTCTATGGCTACACCTTC. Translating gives CASSRKVDREFYGYTF.

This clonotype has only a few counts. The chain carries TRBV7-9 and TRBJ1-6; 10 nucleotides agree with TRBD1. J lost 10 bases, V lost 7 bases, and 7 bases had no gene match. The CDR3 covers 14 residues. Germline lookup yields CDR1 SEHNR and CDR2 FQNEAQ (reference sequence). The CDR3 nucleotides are TGTGCCAGCACCACCGGGACAGGGGAATCACCCCTCCACTTT. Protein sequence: CASTTGTGESPLHF.

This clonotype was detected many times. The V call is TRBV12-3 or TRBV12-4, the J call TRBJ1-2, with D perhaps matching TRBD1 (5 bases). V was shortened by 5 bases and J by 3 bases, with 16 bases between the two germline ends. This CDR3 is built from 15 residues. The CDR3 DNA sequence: TGTGCCAGCAGTCCACCAGGGAGGTTTGACTATGGCTACACCTTC. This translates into CASSPPGRFDYGYTF.

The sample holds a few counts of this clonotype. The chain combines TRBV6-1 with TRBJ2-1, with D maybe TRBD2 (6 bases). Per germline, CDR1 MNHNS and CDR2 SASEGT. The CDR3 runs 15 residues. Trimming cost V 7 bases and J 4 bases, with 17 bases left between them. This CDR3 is CASKLRGTLYNEQFF. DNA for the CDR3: TGTGCCAGCAAATTACGGGGGACGCTGTACAATGAGCAGTTCTTC.

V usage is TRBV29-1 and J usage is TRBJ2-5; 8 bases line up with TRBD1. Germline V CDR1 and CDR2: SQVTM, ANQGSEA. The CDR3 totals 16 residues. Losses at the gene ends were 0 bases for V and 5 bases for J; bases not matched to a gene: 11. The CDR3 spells CSVEDLQDRVEETQYF. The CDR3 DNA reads TGCAGCGTTGAAGATCTCCAGGACAGGGTGGAGGAGACCCAGTACTTC. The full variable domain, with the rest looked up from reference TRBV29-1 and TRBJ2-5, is SAVISQKPSRDICQRGTSLTIQCQVDSQVTMMFWYRQQPGQSLTLIATANQGSEATYESGFVIDKFPISRPNLTFSTLTVSNMSPEDSSIYLCSVEDLQDRVEETQYFGPGTRLLVL.

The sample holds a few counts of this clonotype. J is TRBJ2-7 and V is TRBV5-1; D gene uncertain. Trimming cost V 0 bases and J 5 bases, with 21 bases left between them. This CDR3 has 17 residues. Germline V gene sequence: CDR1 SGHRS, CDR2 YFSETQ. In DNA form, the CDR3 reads TGCGCCAGCAGCTTGGGTCCCGTGGACCTGGATGGCCACGAGCAGTACTTC. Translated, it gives CASSLGPVDLDGHEQYF.

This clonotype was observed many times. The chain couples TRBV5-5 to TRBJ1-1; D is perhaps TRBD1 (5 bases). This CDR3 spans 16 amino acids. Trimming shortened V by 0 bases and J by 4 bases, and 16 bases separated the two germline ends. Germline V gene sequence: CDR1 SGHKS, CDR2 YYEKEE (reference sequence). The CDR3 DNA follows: TGTGCCAGCAGCTTGGAATGGGCAGGGTCTCTCACTGAAGCTTTCTTT. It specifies CASSLEWAGSLTEAFF.

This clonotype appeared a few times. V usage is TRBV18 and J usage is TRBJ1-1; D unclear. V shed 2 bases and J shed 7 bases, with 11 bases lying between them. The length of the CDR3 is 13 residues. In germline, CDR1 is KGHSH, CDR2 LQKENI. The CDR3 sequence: CASSPVGLDEAFF. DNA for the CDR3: TGTGCCAGCTCACCAGTTGGTTTGGATGAAGCTTTCTTT. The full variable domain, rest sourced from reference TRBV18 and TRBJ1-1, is NAGVMQNPRHLVRRRGQEARLRCSPMKGHSHVYWYRQLPEEGLKFMVYLQKENIIDESGMPKERFSAEFPKEGPSILRIQQVVRGDSAAYFCASSPVGLDEAFFGQGTRLTVV.

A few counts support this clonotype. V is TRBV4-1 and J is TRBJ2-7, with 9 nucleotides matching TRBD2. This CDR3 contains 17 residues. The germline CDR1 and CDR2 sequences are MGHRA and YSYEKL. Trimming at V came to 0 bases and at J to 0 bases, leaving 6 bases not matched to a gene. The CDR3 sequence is CASSQDSLAGPSYEQYF. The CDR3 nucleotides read TGCGCCAGCAGCCAAGATAGCCTAGCGGGACCCTCCTACGAGCAGTACTTC.

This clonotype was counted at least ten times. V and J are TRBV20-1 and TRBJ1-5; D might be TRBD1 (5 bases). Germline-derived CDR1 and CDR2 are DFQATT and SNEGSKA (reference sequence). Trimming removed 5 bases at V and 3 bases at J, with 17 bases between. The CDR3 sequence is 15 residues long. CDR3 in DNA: TGCAGTGCTCATCAAATAGGGGACCTCAATCAGCCCCAGCATTTT. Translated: CSAHQIGDLNQPQHF.

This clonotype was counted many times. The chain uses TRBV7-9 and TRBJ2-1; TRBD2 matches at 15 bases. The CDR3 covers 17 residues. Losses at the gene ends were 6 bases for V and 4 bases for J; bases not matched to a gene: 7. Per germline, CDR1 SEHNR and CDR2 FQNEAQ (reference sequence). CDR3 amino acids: CASRSGTSGRYYNEQFF. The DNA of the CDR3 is TGTGCCAGCAGGTCCGGGACTAGCGGGAGGTATTACAATGAGCAGTTCTTC. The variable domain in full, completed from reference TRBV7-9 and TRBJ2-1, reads DTGVSQNPRHKITKRGQNVTFRCDPISEHNRLYWYRQTLGQGPEFLTYFQNEAQLEKSRLLSDRFSAERPKGSFSTLEIQRTEQGDSAMYLCASRSGTSGRYYNEQFFGPGTRLTVL.

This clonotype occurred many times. CDR3 sequence (DNA): TGCGCCAGCAGCTTACTAGCAGCCGAAGACAATGAGCAGTTCTTC. It yields the protein CASSLLAAEDNEQFF. This chain connects TRBV5-1 to TRBJ2-1; TRBD2 might be the D (6 bases). The V gene lost 2 bases and the J gene lost 5 bases, with 14 bases spanning the gap. The germline V gene has CDR1 SGHRS and CDR2 YFSETQ. This CDR3 has 15 residues.